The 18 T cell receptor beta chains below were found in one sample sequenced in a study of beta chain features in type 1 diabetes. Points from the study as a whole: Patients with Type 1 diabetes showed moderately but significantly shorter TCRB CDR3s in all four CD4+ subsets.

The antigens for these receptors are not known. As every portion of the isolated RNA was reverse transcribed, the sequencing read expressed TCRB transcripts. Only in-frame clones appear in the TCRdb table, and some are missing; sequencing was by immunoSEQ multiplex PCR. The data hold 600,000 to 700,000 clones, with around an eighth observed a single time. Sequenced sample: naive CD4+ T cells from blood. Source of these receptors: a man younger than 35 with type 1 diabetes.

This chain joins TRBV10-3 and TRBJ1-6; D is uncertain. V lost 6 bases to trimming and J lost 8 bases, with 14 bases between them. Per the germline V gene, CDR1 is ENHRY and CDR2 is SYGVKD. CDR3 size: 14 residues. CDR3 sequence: CAISPRPDDSPLHF. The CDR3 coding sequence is TGTGCCATCAGCCCCCGGCCGGATGATTCACCCCTCCACTTT.

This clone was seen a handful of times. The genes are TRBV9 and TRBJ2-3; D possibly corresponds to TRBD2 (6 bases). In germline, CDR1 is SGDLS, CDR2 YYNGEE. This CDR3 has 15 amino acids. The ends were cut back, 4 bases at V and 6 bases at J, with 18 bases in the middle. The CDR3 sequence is CASSPERAEGDTQYF. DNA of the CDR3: TGTGCCAGCAGCCCCGAGCGGGCCGAAGGTGATACGCAGTATTTT.

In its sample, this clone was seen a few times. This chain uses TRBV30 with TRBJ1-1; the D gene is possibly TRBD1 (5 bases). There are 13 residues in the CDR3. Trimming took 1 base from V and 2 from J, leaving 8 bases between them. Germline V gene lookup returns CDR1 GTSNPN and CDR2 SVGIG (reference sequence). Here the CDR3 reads CAWSGDSNTEAFF. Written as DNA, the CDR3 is TGTGCCTGGAGTGGAGACAGCAACACTGAAGCTTTCTTT.

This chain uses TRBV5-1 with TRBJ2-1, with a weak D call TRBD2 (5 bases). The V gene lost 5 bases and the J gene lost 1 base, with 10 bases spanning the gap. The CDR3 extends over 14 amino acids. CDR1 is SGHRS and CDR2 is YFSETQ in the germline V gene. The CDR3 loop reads CASRDSGSYNEQFF. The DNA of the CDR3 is TGCGCCAGCAGGGACTCGGGGTCCTACAATGAGCAGTTCTTC.

The CDR3 DNA reads TGTGCCAGCAGCCCGGTGGGACCCGGACCCACAGATACGCAGTATTTT. Amino acid sequence: CASSPVGPGPTDTQYF. The chain uses TRBV5-7 and TRBJ2-3, with D possibly called TRBD1 or TRBD2 (5 bases each). Being an ORF, TRBV5-7 has a function that is uncertain. V was shortened by 4 bases and J by 2 bases, with 17 bases between the two germline ends. The CDR3 is made up of 16 amino acids.

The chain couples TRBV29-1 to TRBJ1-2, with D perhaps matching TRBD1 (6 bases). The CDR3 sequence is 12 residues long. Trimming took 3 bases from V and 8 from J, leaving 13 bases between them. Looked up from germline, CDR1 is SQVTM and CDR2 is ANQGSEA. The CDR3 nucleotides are TGCAGCGTTGATGGAGGGGGACGGGGCTACACCTTC. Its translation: CSVDGGGRGYTF.

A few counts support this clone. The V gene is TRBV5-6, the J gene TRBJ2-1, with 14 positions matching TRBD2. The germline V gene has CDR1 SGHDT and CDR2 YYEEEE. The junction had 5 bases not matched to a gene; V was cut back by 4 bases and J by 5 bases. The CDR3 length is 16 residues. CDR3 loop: CASSHRTSGGNNEQFF. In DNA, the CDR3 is TGTGCCAGCAGCCACCGGACTAGCGGGGGGAACAATGAGCAGTTCTTC.

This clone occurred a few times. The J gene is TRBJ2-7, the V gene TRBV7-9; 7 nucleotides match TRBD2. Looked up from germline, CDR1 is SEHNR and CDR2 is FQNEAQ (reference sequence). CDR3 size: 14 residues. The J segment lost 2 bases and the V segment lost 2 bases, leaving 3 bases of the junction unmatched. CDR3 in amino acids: CASSLNGGTYEQYF. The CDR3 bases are TGTGCCAGCAGCTTAAACGGGGGGACCTACGAGCAGTACTTC.

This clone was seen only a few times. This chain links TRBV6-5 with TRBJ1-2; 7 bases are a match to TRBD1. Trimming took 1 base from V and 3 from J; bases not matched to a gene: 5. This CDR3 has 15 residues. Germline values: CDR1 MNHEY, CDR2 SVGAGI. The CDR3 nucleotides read TGTGCCAGCAGTTACTTGACTACAGGGGACTATGGCTACACCTTC. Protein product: CASSYLTTGDYGYTF.

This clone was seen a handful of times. CDR3 in DNA: TGCGCCAGCAGTGACAGGGTTGGTGAAGCTTTCTTT. Translating gives CASSDRVGEAFF. The rearrangement links TRBV10-2 to TRBJ1-1, with D perhaps matching TRBD1 (5 bases). The CDR3 sequence is 12 residues long. Germline loops: CDR1 WSHSY, CDR2 SAAADI. V was trimmed by 3 bases and J by 7 bases, leaving 9 bases between them.

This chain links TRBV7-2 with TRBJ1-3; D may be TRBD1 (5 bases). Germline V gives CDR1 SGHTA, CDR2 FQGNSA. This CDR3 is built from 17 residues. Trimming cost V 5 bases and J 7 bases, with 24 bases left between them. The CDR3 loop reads CASSPPGRPRGGNTIYF. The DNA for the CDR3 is TGTGCCAGCAGCCCCCCCGGGAGACCCCGGGGCGGTAACACCATATATTTT.

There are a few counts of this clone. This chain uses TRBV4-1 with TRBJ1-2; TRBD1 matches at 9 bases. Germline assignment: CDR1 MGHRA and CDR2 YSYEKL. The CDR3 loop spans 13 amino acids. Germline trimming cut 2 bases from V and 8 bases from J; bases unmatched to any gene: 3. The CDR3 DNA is TGCGCCAGCAGCCAAACGGGACAGGGCGGCTACACCTTC. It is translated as CASSQTGQGGYTF.

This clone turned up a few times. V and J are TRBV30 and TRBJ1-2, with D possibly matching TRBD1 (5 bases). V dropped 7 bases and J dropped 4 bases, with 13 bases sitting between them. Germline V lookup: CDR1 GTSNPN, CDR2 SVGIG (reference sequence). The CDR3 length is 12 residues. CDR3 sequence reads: CASGLGGYGYTF. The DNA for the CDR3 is TGTGCCTCGGGACTCGGCGGCTATGGCTACACCTTC.

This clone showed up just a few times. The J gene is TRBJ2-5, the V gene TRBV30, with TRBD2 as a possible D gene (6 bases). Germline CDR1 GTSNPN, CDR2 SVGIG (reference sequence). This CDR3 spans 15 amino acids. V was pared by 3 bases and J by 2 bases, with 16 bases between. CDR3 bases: TGTGCCTGGAGCGAGGGAGGACGTCAGCAAGAGACCCAGTACTTC. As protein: CAWSEGGRQQETQYF.

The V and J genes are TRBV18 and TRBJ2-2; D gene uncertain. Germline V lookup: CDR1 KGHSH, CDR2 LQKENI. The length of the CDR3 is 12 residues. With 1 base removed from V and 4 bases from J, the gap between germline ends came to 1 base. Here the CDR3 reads CASSPLTGELFF. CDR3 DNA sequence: TGTGCCAGCTCACCACTCACCGGGGAGCTGTTTTTT.

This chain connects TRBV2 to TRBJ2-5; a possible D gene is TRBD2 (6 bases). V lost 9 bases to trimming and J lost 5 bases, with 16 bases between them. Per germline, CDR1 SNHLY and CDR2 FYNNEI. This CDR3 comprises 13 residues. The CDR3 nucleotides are TGTGCCAGTGGATGGGGGGTCGCTGAGACCCAGTACTTC. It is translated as CASGWGVAETQYF.

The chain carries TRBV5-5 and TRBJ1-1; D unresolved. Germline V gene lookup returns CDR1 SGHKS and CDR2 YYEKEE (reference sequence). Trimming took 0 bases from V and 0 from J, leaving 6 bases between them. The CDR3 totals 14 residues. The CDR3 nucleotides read TGTGCCAGCAGCTTGGGCAATTTGAACACTGAAGCTTTCTTT. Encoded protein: CASSLGNLNTEAFF.

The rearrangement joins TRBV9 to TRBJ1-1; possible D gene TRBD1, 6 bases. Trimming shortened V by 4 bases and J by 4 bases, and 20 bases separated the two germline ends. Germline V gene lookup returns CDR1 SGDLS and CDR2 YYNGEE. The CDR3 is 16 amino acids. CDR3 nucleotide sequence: TGTGCCAGCAGCACCTCGAGACCGGGACAAAGCACTGAAGCTTTCTTT. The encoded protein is CASSTSRPGQSTEAFF.